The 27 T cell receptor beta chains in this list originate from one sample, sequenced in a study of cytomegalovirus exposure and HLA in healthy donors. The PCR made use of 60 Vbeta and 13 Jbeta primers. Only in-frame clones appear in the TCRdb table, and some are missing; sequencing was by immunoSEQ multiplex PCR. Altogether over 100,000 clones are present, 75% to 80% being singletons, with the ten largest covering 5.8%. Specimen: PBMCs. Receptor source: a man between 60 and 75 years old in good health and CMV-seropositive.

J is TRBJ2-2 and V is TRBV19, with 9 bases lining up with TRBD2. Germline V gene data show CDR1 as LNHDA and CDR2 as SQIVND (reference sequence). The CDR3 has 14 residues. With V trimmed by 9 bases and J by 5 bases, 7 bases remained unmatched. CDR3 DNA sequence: TGTGCCAGCGGAGGGACTAGCACAACCGGGGAGCTGTTTTTT. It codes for CASGGTSTTGELFF.

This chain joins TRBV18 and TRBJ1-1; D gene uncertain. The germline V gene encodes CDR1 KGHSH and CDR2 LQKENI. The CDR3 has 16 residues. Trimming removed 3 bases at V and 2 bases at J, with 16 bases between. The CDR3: CASSPRATSGNTEAFF. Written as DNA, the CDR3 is TGTGCCAGCTCACCCAGAGCTACTTCGGGAAACACTGAAGCTTTCTTT.

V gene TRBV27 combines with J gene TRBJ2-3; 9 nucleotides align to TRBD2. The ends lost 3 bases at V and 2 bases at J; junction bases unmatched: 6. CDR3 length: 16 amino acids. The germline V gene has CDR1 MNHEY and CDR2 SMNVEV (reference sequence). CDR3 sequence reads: CASSLSLAGHTDTQYF. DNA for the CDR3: TGTGCCAGCAGTTTGTCTCTAGCGGGACACACAGATACGCAGTATTTT.

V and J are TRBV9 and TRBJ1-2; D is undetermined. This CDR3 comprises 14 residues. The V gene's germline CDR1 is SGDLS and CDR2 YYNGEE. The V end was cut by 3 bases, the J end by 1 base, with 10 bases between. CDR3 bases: TGTGCCAGCAGCGCCCCGCAGGTTAACTATGGCTACACCTTC. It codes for CASSAPQVNYGYTF.

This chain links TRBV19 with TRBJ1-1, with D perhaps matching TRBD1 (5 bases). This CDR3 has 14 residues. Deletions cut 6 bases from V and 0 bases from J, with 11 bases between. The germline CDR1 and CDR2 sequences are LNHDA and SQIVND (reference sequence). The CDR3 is CASRVQAVNTEAFF. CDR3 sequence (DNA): TGTGCCAGTAGGGTACAGGCGGTGAACACTGAAGCTTTCTTT. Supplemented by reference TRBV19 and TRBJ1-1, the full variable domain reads DGGITQSPKYLFRKEGQNVTLSCEQNLNHDAMYWYRQDPGQGLRLIYYSQIVNDFQKGDIAEGYSVSREKKESFPLTVTSAQKNPTAFYLCASRVQAVNTEAFFGQGTRLTVV.

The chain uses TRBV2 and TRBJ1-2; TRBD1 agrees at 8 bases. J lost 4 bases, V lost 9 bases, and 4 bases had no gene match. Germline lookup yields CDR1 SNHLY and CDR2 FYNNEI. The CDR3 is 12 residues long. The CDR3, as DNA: TGTGCCAGTGGACAGGGCCCCTATGGCTACACCTTC. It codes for CASGQGPYGYTF.

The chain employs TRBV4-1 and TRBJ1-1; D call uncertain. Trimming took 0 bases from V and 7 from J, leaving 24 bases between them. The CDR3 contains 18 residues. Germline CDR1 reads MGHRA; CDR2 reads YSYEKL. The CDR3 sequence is CASSQDSLLTVAGGEAFF. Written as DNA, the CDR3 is TGCGCCAGCAGCCAAGACTCACTCCTGACGGTGGCAGGTGGTGAAGCTTTCTTT.

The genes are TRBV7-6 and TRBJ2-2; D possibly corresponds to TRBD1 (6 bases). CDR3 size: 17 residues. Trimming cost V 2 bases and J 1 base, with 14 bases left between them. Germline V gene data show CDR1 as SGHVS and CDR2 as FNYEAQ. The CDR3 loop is CASSLSLIRGNTGELFF. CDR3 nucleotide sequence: TGTGCCAGCAGCTTAAGTCTTATCAGGGGGAACACCGGGGAGCTGTTTTTT.

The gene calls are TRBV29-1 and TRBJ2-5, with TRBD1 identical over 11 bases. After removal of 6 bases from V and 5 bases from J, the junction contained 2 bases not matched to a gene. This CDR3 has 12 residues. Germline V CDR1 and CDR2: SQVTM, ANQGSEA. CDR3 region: CSVRTGGETQYF. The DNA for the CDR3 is TGCAGCGTGAGGACAGGGGGCGAGACCCAGTACTTC.

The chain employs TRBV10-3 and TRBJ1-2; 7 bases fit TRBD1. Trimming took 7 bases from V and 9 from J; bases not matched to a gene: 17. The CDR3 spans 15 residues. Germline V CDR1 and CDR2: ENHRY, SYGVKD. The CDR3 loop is CAIKKGAGGGWSYTF. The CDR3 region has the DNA TGTGCCATCAAGAAGGGGGCGGGGGGCGGCTGGAGCTACACCTTC.

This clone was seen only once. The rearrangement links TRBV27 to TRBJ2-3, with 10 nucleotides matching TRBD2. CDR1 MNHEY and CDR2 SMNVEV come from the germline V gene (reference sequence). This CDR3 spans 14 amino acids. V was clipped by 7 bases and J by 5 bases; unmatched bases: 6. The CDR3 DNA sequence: TGTGCCAGCAAGCGGGGGGGCCTCTTAGATACGCAGTATTTT. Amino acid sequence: CASKRGGLLDTQYF.

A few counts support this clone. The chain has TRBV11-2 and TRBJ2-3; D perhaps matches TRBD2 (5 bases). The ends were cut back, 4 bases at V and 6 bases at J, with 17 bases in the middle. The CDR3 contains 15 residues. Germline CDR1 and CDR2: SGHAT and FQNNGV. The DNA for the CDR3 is TGTGCCAGCAGCTCGATAAGACTCTCGGGGGATACGCAGTATTTT. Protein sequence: CASSSIRLSGDTQYF.

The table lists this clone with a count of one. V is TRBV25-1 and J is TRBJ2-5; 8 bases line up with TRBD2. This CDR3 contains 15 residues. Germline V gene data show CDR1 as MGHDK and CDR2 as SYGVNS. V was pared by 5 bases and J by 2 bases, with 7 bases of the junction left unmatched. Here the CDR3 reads CASSRGGGSQETQYF. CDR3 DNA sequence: TGTGCCAGCAGTCGGGGGGGCGGGAGTCAAGAGACCCAGTACTTC.

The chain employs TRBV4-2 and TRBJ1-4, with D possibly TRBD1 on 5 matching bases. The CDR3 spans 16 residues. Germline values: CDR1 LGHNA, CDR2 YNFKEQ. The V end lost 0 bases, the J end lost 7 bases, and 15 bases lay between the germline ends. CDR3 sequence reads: CASSQDGTGRGEKLFF. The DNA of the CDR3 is TGTGCCAGCAGCCAAGATGGTACAGGCAGAGGTGAAAAACTGTTTTTT.

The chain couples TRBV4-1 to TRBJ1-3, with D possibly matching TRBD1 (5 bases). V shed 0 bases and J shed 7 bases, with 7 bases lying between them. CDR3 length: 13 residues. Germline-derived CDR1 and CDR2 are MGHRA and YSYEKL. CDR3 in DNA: TGCGCCAGCAGCCAAGATGCAGGGAACACCATATATTTT. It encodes CASSQDAGNTIYF.

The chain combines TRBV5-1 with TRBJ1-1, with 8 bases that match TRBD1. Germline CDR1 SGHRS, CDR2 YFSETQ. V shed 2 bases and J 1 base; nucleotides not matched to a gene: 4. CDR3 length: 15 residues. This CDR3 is CASSFSGTGNTEAFF. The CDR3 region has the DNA TGCGCCAGCAGCTTCTCCGGGACAGGGAACACTGAAGCTTTCTTT.

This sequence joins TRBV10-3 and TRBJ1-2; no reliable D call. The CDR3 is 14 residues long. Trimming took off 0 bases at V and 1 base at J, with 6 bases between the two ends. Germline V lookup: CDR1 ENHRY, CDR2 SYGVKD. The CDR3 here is CAISESEVNYGYTF. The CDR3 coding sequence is TGTGCCATCAGTGAGTCGGAGGTTAACTATGGCTACACCTTC.

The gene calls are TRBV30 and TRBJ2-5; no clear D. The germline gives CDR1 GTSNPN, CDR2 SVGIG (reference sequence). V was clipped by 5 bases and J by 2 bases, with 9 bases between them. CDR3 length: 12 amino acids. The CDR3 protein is CAWGRVQETQYF. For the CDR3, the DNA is TGTGCCTGGGGCCGGGTACAAGAGACCCAGTACTTC.

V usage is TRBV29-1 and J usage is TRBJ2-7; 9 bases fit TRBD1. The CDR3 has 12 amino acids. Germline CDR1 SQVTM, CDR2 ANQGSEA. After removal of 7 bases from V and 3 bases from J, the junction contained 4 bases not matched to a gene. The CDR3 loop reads CSGRTGVYEQYF. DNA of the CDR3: TGCAGCGGTAGGACAGGGGTCTACGAGCAGTACTTC.

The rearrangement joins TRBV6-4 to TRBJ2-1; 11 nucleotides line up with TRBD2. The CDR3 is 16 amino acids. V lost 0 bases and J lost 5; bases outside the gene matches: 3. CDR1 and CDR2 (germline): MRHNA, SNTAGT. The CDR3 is CASSDSSGGEHNEQFF. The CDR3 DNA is TGTGCCAGCAGTGACTCTAGCGGGGGGGAACACAATGAGCAGTTCTTC.

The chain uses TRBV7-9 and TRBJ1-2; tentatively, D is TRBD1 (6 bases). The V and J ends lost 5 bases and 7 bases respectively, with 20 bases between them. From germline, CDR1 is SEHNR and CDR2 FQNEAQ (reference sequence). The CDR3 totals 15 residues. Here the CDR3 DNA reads TGTGCCAGCAGCCCGCCAGGACAGCTAATGGGTGGCTACACCTTC. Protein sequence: CASSPPGQLMGGYTF.

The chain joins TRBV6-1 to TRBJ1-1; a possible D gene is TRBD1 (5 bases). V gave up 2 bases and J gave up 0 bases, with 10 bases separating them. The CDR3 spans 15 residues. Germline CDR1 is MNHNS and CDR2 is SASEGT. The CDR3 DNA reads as TGTGCCAGCAGTGAAAGGGGCAGAATGAACACTGAAGCTTTCTTT. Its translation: CASSERGRMNTEAFF.

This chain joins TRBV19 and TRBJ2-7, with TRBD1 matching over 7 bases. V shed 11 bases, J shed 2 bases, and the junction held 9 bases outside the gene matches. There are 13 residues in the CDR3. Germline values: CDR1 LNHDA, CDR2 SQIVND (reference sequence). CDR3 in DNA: TGTGCCGCGGGCAGGGGGACCCCCTACGAGCAGTACTTC. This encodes CAAGRGTPYEQYF.

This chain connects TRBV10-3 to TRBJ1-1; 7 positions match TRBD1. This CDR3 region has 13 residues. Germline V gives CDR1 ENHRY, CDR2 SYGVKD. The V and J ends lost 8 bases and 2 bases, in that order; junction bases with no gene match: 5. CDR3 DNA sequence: TGTGCCATCGCCGGGACAGCCAACACTGAAGCTTTCTTT. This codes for CAIAGTANTEAFF.

The CDR3 coding sequence is TGTGCCAGCAGTGAACCTGGGACAGGGGTCTATGGCTACACCTTC. This codes for CASSEPGTGVYGYTF. The chain uses TRBV6-1 and TRBJ1-2; 10 bases agree with TRBD1. Unmatched junction bases numbered 4, after V lost 2 bases and J lost 4 bases. The germline V gene has CDR1 MNHNS and CDR2 SASEGT. CDR3 length: 15 amino acids.

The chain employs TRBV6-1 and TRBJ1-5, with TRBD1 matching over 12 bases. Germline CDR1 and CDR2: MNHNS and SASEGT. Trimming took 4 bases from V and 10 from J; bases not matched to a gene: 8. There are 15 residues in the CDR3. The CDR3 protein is CASSAGTGGIPPQHF. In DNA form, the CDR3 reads TGTGCCAGCAGTGCGGGGACAGGGGGCATCCCACCCCAGCATTTT.

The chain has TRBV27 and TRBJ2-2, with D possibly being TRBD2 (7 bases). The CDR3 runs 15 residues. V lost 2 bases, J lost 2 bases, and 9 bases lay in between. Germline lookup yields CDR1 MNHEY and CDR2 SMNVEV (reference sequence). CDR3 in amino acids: CASSLGGANTGELFF. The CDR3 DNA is TGTGCCAGCAGTTTAGGGGGGGCCAACACCGGGGAGCTGTTTTTT.